This TCR beta chain was retrieved from a study of T cells expressing NK-cell markers. Study details: HCMV serostatus: seven of eight sequenced donors positive, one negative. Findings and limits, study-wide: For a handful of donors, these clonotypes were likewise the leading ones in the CD3+CD56-NKG2C+ fraction.

As for this clonotype: As yet, its antigen is unknown.

The CDR3 runs 16 residues. Per the germline V gene, CDR1 is DFQATT and CDR2 is SNEGSKA (reference sequence). No DNA is given; TCRdb re-called the 5' RACE reads and lists each CDR3 protein once. The ten top clones account for less than 4.5%, within a sample of about 550,000 distinct CDR3 sequences. The genes are TRBV20-1 and TRBJ2-3; TCRdb picks TRBD1, but there is no DNA to check that call. Sequencing used blood T cells: a sorted CD56 or NKG2C T cell subset, CD4+ or CD8+ T cells, or bulk PBMC T cells (not recorded which). The source of this sequence is a young man in good health. The CDR3: CSAKPTTGSSTDTQYF.